A single sample gave rise to the 9 T cell receptor beta chains below, sequenced in a study of T cell responses to AZD1222 COVID-19 vaccine. Profiled with immunoSEQ multiplex PCR; TCRdb holds only in-frame clones, not every one. This sample has more than 100,000 clones, with roughly 84% found just once. Here the sequenced sample was peripheral blood, taken on day 0 of AZD1222 vaccination. The receptors stem from an adult in good health.

V usage is TRBV4-1 and J usage is TRBJ1-4; TRBD1 matches 12 bases. Looked up from germline, CDR1 is MGHRA and CDR2 is YSYEKL. The CDR3 totals 16 residues. The V segment lost 5 bases and the J segment 3 bases; nucleotides outside the gene matches: 4. The CDR3 sequence is CASSGTGGRANEKLFF. CDR3 sequence (DNA): TGCGCCAGCAGCGGGACAGGGGGCCGAGCTAATGAAAAACTGTTTTTT.

This clone was found once. As DNA, the CDR3 is TGTGCCAGCAGCTATGGGACTAGCGGGTGGTACGAGCAGTACTTC. Encoded protein: CASSYGTSGWYEQYF. The chain couples TRBV11-3 to TRBJ2-7; TRBD2 agrees at 12 bases. Germline V gene data show CDR1 as SGHNT and CDR2 as YENEEA. The CDR3 has 15 amino acids. V shed 4 bases, J shed 4 bases, and the junction held 5 bases outside the gene matches.

The chain employs TRBV7-2 and TRBJ2-7; D not certain. Germline V gene sequence: CDR1 SGHTA, CDR2 FQGNSA. The CDR3 spans 16 residues. Trimming left V 0 bases short and J 0 bases short, with 12 bases between. CDR3 protein: CASSLAPLTSSYEQYF. The CDR3 DNA sequence: TGTGCCAGCAGCTTAGCGCCCCTAACAAGCTCCTACGAGCAGTACTTC.

CDR3 coding DNA: TGTGCCAGCAGCCGACAGCCCGTTAACACTGAAGCTTTCTTT. It specifies CASSRQPVNTEAFF. The chain uses TRBV14 and TRBJ1-1, with D perhaps TRBD1 (5 bases). V shed 4 bases and J shed 2 bases, with 11 bases lying between them. The CDR3 length is 14 residues. Per the germline V gene, CDR1 is SGHDN and CDR2 is FVKESK.

As DNA, the CDR3 is TGTGCCAGCAGTCAAGGGGGATTCACAGATACGCAGTATTTT. The encoded protein is CASSQGGFTDTQYF. This chain joins TRBV27 and TRBJ2-3; D is perhaps TRBD1 (6 bases). There are 14 residues in the CDR3. Germline V CDR1 and CDR2: MNHEY, SMNVEV (reference sequence). The germline V and J ends were trimmed by 5 bases and 2 bases, with 11 bases remaining between them.

This rearrangement joins TRBV10-3 to TRBJ2-1; 8 positions match TRBD1. The length of the CDR3 is 14 residues. The germline V gene encodes CDR1 ENHRY and CDR2 SYGVKD. The V and J ends lost 10 bases and 4 bases, in that order; junction bases with no gene match: 9. The CDR3 region has the DNA TGTGCCACGGGGCTGGACAGGGAGTACAATGAGCAGTTCTTC. Protein sequence: CATGLDREYNEQFF.

V usage is TRBV6-5 and J usage is TRBJ2-7, with D tentatively TRBD1 (5 bases). Germline lookup yields CDR1 MNHEY and CDR2 SVGAGI. V was clipped by 8 bases and J by 2 bases, with 7 bases between them. The CDR3 runs 11 residues. For the CDR3, the DNA is TGTGCCAGCGGACACCCCTACGAGCAGTACTTC. Translated: CASGHPYEQYF.

CDR3 sequence: CASRFGAGSQYF. CDR3 sequence (DNA): TGTGCCAGCAGGTTCGGGGCGGGGAGCCAGTATTTT. This chain connects TRBV12-3 or TRBV12-4 to TRBJ2-3; D perhaps matches TRBD2 (6 bases). The CDR3 spans 12 residues. Trimming pared 6 bases from V and 12 bases from J, leaving 16 bases between.

This chain links TRBV7-2 with TRBJ1-2; D remains unclear. The germline CDR1 and CDR2 sequences are SGHTA and FQGNSA. This CDR3 region has 15 residues. V lost 6 bases to trimming and J lost 7 bases, with 21 bases between them. CDR3: CASSNEGAIPTGYTF. CDR3 nucleotides: TGTGCCAGCAGTAATGAAGGAGCCATACCGACTGGCTACACCTTC.